This T cell receptor beta chain was recorded in a study of post-analysis software for immune sequencing data (dated by TCRdb to between 2014 and 2017). Study-level background: Relapsing-remitting, secondary progressive and progressive-relapsing multiple sclerosis were recorded as disease courses, and subtype annotation was lacking for some patients. The patient repertoires were compared against approximately eleven previously published healthy control repertoires obtained from donors aged 6 to 25 years. A subset of samples was prepared in parallel using single-end sample barcoding, then pooled and co-amplified after Illumina adapter ligation.

Library creation used PCR. These reads were obtained on an Illumina HiSeq 2500. Unique molecular identifiers were incorporated into TCR beta cDNA libraries to reduce PCR and sequencing biases. About 0.5 million cDNA molecules were obtained for every 1 to 10 million input T cells, so each molecule roughly corresponded to one T cell. Patient libraries were prepared and sequenced with the same protocol used for the earlier healthy control dataset. Samples belonging to the same batch were prepared together, multiplexed and sequenced on a shared HiSeq lane. As for how the authors treated the data: MIGEC was used to process the raw barcoded reads, and molecular identifier groups with only a single read were discarded before consensus assembly and CDR3 extraction. VDJtools was used for post-analysis of the clonotype tables, and diversity was normalized by down-sampling every dataset to the size of the smallest sample. To correct batch-related cross-sample contamination, repertoire overlap clustering matched CDR3 amino acid sequences but not nucleotide sequences. TCRdb applied fastp at Q25 and MiXCR to the public reads, then kept only in-frame beta chains. Here each entry gathers all rows of one CDR3 protein and keeps the most common genes and DNA. These V and J calls rely on TCRdb rather than the paper's analysis. The sample contains about 540,000 distinct CDR3 sequences, around 36% of them found a single time. The ten largest clones represent roughly 6% of the sample.

This clonotype occurred many times. There is no known antigen for this receptor. No base quality information exists; no much larger clone differs at one position. Paper-wide results and their limitations: Strong co-clustering of samples prepared in the same batch was shown by direct clustering with F measure, prompting a batch-effect correction. Significantly higher frequencies in patients than in controls were found for about five TRBV segments, including TRBV5-6, TRBV5-1 and TRBV20-1. The multiple sclerosis patient group was slightly younger than the control group. Normalized Chao1 diversity was significantly lower in multiple sclerosis patients than controls, suggesting substantial peripheral T-cell clonal expansion.

TCR beta repertoires were profiled from peripheral blood of some 13 young patients with multiple sclerosis to demonstrate the VDJtools post-analysis software. The multiple sclerosis patients were children and adolescents ranging in age from roughly 6 to 16 years. Between the V and J ends, shortened by 5 bases and 3 bases respectively, the junction contains 10 bases. The CDR3 starts with the cysteine, ends with the phenylalanine, and has 13 residues. Only the CDR3 DNA is retained, 39 bases long and in frame from the first base. Sequenced: blood. This sequence was found in a girl between 2 and 17 years old with multiple sclerosis. The chain is made from TRBV12-3 or TRBV12-4 and TRBJ1-2; 6 matching bases give a weak D call of TRBD1. The DNA is as follows: TGTGCCAGCAGTCCAGGACAGCACTATGGCTACACCTTC. Its protein reads: CASSPGQHYGYTF.